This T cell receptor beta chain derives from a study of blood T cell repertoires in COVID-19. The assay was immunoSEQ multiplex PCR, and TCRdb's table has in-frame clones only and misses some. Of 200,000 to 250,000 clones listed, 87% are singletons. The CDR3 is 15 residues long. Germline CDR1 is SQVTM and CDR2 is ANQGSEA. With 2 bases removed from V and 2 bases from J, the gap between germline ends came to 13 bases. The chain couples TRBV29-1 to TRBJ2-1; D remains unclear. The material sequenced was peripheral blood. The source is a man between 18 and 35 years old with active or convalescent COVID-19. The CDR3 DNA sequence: TGCAGCGTTGAACCCCTGGCAACCCCCTACAATGAGCAGTTCTTC. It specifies CSVEPLATPYNEQFF.